Presented here are 32 T cell receptor beta chains from one specimen sequenced in a study of T-cell reconstitution after alpha-beta-depleted transplantation in children. This sample's TCRbeta library carried unique molecular identifier barcodes. TCRdb used MiXCR to reprocess the PCR reads, holding one entry per CDR3 protein. This table holds around 270,000 distinct CDR3 sequences, 10% found once. Here the sequenced sample was PBMCs, taken before TCRalphabeta/CD19-depleted stem cell transplant. Receptors originate from a boy under two years old with acute myeloid leukemia, due to receive a stem cell transplant.

This clonotype was found many times. CDR3 sequence reads: CASSPDTGRSNQPQHF. The CDR3 DNA reads TGTGCCAGCAGCCCGGATACAGGGAGGAGCAATCAGCCCCAGCATTTT. This rearrangement joins TRBV7-2 to TRBJ1-5; perhaps TRBD1 as D (6 bases). The germline gives CDR1 SGHTA, CDR2 FQGNSA. This CDR3 has 16 residues. V lost 5 bases and J 1 base, leaving 15 bases between the germline ends.

Ten or more counts support this clonotype. The junction shows a germline mismatch at one end, possibly a read error. The J gene is TRBJ1-2, the V gene TRBV2; D uncertain. Germline values: CDR1 SNHLY, CDR2 FYNNEI. This CDR3 comprises 10 residues. The CDR3 reads CASTKYGYTF. CDR3 sequence (DNA): TGTGCCAGCACTAAGTATGGCTACACCTTC.

This clonotype showed up many times. CDR3 sequence reads: CASSLLGGYEQYF. In DNA, the CDR3 is TGTGCCAGCAGCTTATTGGGAGGGTACGAGCAGTACTTC. The chain employs TRBV7-2 and TRBJ2-7; 7 nucleotides match TRBD2. Germline values: CDR1 SGHTA, CDR2 FQGNSA. This CDR3 has 13 residues. V dropped 2 bases and J dropped 4; count of bases not matched to a gene: 2.

This rearrangement joins TRBV28 to TRBJ2-5; 8 nucleotides line up with TRBD2. From germline, CDR1 is MDHEN and CDR2 SYDVKM. V lost 1 base, J lost 2 bases, and 6 bases stayed unmatched. This CDR3 spans 16 amino acids. CDR3 nucleotide sequence: TGTGCCAGCAGTTTATATTCCGGGGGGGGGCAAGAGACCCAGTACTTC. This encodes CASSLYSGGGQETQYF. Based on the CDR3 plus reference TRBV28 and TRBJ2-5, the full variable domain is DVKVTQSSRYLVKRTGEKVFLECVQDMDHENMFWYRQDPGLGLRLIYFSYDVKMKEKGDIPEGYSVSREKKERFSLILESASTNQTSMYLCASSLYSGGGQETQYFGPGTRLLVL.

This clonotype has a count of ten or more. This chain connects TRBV5-5 to TRBJ1-2; 8 nucleotides align to TRBD1. This CDR3 spans 17 amino acids. The J segment lost 0 bases and the V segment lost 2 bases, leaving 9 bases of the junction unmatched. Germline CDR1 and CDR2: SGHKS and YYEKEE (reference sequence). The CDR3 bases are TGTGCCAGCAGCTTCGGGACAGGTGTTTTCGCTAACTATGGCTACACCTTC. Protein: CASSFGTGVFANYGYTF.

This clonotype was observed a few times. The chain joins TRBV30 to TRBJ2-5, with 8 nucleotides matching TRBD1. The junction had 2 bases not matched to a gene; V was cut back by 4 bases and J by 1 base. Germline CDR1 and CDR2: GTSNPN and SVGIG (reference sequence). CDR3 length: 13 amino acids. The CDR3 loop reads CAWTGTGQETQYF. In DNA, the CDR3 is TGTGCCTGGACCGGGACAGGCCAAGAGACCCAGTACTTC.

This chain uses TRBV29-1 with TRBJ2-7; TRBD2 agrees at 8 bases. Per germline, CDR1 SQVTM and CDR2 ANQGSEA. This CDR3 has 14 amino acids. V trimming: 4 bases; J trimming: 0 bases; junction bases outside the gene matches: 5. The CDR3: CSVGARGGSYEQYF. The CDR3 DNA sequence: TGCAGCGTTGGAGCCCGGGGGGGCTCCTACGAGCAGTACTTC.

The CDR3 DNA sequence: TGTGCCAGCAGCTTAGTTTCTGGCCGGAACACTGAAGCTTTCTTT. This sequence encodes CASSLVSGRNTEAFF. The V call is TRBV7-2, the J call TRBJ1-1; D is unresolved. V dropped 1 base and J dropped 1 base, with 10 bases sitting between them. Germline CDR1 reads SGHTA; CDR2 reads FQGNSA. The CDR3 covers 15 residues.

This clonotype was seen a handful of times. The J gene is TRBJ2-7, the V gene TRBV20-1; 11 bases line up with TRBD1. This CDR3 has 15 amino acids. Germline-derived CDR1 and CDR2 are DFQATT and SNEGSKA (reference sequence). The V gene end was trimmed by 2 bases and the J gene end by 7 bases; junction bases not matched to a gene: 10. The CDR3 region has the DNA TGCAGTGCTAGACTCCAGGGACAGGGGGGACGAGAGCAGTACTTC. Its protein product is CSARLQGQGGREQYF.

This clonotype was detected ten times or more. The chain carries TRBV7-6 and TRBJ2-7, with 9 positions matching TRBD1. CDR1 and CDR2 (germline): SGHVS, FNYEAQ. The V gene end was trimmed by 5 bases and the J gene end by 3 bases; junction bases not matched to a gene: 5. The CDR3 consists of 14 residues. The CDR3 is CASSEQGANYEQYF. In DNA, the CDR3 is TGTGCCAGCAGCGAACAGGGGGCGAACTACGAGCAGTACTTC.

The V and J genes are TRBV9 and TRBJ2-1; 7 positions agree with TRBD2. Losses at the gene ends were 3 bases for V and 5 bases for J; bases not matched to a gene: 8. The germline V gene encodes CDR1 SGDLS and CDR2 YYNGEE. The CDR3 sequence is 15 residues long. Written as DNA, the CDR3 is TGTGCCAGCAGCGCTCCGGGACTAAGGAACAATGAGCAGTTCTTC. Translated: CASSAPGLRNNEQFF.

This clonotype was picked up many times. This rearrangement joins TRBV28 to TRBJ1-5; D is perhaps TRBD1 (5 bases). This CDR3 is 19 amino acids long. CDR1 is MDHEN and CDR2 is SYDVKM in the germline V gene. Trimming pared 7 bases from V and 0 bases from J, leaving 25 bases between. The CDR3 nucleotides read TGTGCCAGCACCCCCACCATTTTCAGGGTTTGGGATAGCAATCAGCCCCAGCATTTT. It translates to CASTPTIFRVWDSNQPQHF.

Many counts were recorded for this clonotype. The chain uses TRBV5-1 and TRBJ1-2; no firm D call. Germline V gene lookup returns CDR1 SGHRS and CDR2 YFSETQ. The ends were cut back, 5 bases at V and 3 bases at J, with 8 bases in the middle. The CDR3 contains 12 residues. CDR3: CASSDRHYGYTF. The CDR3 DNA reads TGCGCCAGCAGTGACCGGCACTATGGCTACACCTTC.

At least ten counts were recorded for this clonotype. The genes are TRBV29-1 and TRBJ1-3; 11 bases fit TRBD1. The CDR3 has 14 residues. The germline gives CDR1 SQVTM, CDR2 ANQGSEA. CDR3 nucleotide sequence: TGCAGTGCCGGGACAGGGGGTGGAGGAAACACCATATATTTT. It yields the protein CSAGTGGGGNTIYF.

This clonotype showed up many times. This sequence joins TRBV20-1 and TRBJ2-2, with 10 bases matching TRBD2. This CDR3 is 16 amino acids long. The ends lost 0 bases at V and 6 bases at J; junction bases unmatched: 7. Germline V gives CDR1 DFQATT, CDR2 SNEGSKA (reference sequence). The CDR3 DNA reads TGCAGTGCTAGAGAGGGGTTGCTAGCGGGGGCCGGGGAGCTGTTTTTT. Protein sequence: CSAREGLLAGAGELFF.

This clonotype was detected a few times. The chain links TRBV12-3 or TRBV12-4 to TRBJ1-1; D is uncertain. Trimming pared 8 bases from V and 8 bases from J, leaving 9 bases between. This CDR3 is 10 amino acids long. DNA of the CDR3: TGTGCCAGCCCCCCCGCCGAAGCTTTCTTT. Translated, it gives CASPPAEAFF.

This clonotype occurred a few times. This chain joins TRBV12-3 or TRBV12-4 and TRBJ2-2, with D possibly TRBD2 on 5 matching bases. Between the trimmed V and J ends, which lost 1 base and 5 bases, there was a span of 14 bases. This CDR3 has 16 residues. CDR3 nucleotides: TGTGCCAGCAGTTTAGGACTAAGATGGGCTACCGGGGAGCTGTTTTTT. It specifies CASSLGLRWATGELFF.

This clonotype has a count of ten or more. The V gene is TRBV12-3 or TRBV12-4, the J gene TRBJ2-7; TRBD1 agrees at 7 bases. This CDR3 is 14 amino acids long. J lost 2 bases, V lost 6 bases, and 7 bases had no gene match. CDR3 sequence reads: CASSPYRGTYEQYF. DNA for the CDR3: TGTGCCAGCAGCCCGTACAGGGGAACCTACGAGCAGTACTTC.

This clonotype turned up a few times. V usage is TRBV19 and J usage is TRBJ2-7; TRBD2 is a possible D gene (5 bases). Germline CDR1 reads LNHDA; CDR2 reads SQIVND (reference sequence). Trimming stripped 2 bases from V and 4 bases from J, with 18 bases between. The CDR3 covers 16 residues. CDR3 sequence reads: CASSISFEGVHYEQYF. The CDR3 DNA follows: TGTGCCAGTAGTATATCCTTTGAGGGAGTCCATTACGAGCAGTACTTC.

For this clonotype: A read error is possible here, since a much larger clone lies one base away. This rearrangement joins TRBV5-1 to TRBJ2-2; D is possibly TRBD1 (6 bases). Germline-derived CDR1 and CDR2 are SGHRS and YFSETQ. This CDR3 is 19 amino acids long. Trimming removed 3 bases at V and 5 bases at J, with 26 bases between. CDR3 bases: TGCGCCAGCAGCTACGTACCCGTTAACAGGGACATAGAAACCGGGGAGCTGTTTTTT. Translation: CASSYVPVNRDIETGELFF. Full variable domain (remainder filled in from reference TRBV5-1 and TRBJ2-2): KAGVTQTPRYLIKTRGQQVTLSCSPISGHRSVSWYQQTPGQGLQFLFEYFSETQRNKGNFPGRFSGRQFSNSRSEMNVSTLELGDSALYLCASSYVPVNRDIETGELFFGEGSRLTVL.

The V gene is TRBV18, the J gene TRBJ2-3; 10 bases agree with TRBD1. Per the germline V gene, CDR1 is KGHSH and CDR2 is LQKENI. CDR3 length equals 17 residues. V was clipped by 1 base and J by 3 bases; unmatched bases: 7. Here the CDR3 DNA reads TGTGCCAGCTCACCACGGGACAGGGGAGAGGTGACAGATACGCAGTATTTT. Encoded protein: CASSPRDRGEVTDTQYF.

This clonotype came up a few times. CDR3 amino acids: CASSLPTGYGYTF. The CDR3 nucleotides are TGTGCCAGCAGCTTGCCCACGGGATATGGCTACACCTTC. The chain has TRBV11-2 and TRBJ1-2; D not certain. This CDR3 comprises 13 residues. Trimming shortened V by 3 bases and J by 5 bases, and 10 bases separated the two germline ends. Germline V gene lookup returns CDR1 SGHAT and CDR2 FQNNGV.

At least ten counts were recorded for this clonotype. The chain couples TRBV27 to TRBJ2-7; 11 bases fit TRBD2. V lost 4 bases, J lost 6 bases, and 8 bases stayed unmatched. From germline, CDR1 is MNHEY and CDR2 SMNVEV (reference sequence). The CDR3 contains 15 residues. The CDR3 here is CASSSQLAGEFEQYF. CDR3 DNA sequence: TGTGCCAGCAGTTCACAACTAGCGGGGGAGTTCGAGCAGTACTTC.

This clonotype was observed a few times. The rearrangement links TRBV20-1 to TRBJ2-7, with 10 positions matching TRBD2. This CDR3 comprises 13 residues. With V trimmed by 3 bases and J by 4 bases, 3 bases remained unmatched. CDR1 and CDR2 from the germline V gene are DFQATT and SNEGSKA (reference sequence). As DNA, the CDR3 is TGCAGTGCTAGGGCTAGCGGGAGATACGAGCAGTACTTC. Translated, it gives CSARASGRYEQYF.

This clonotype was counted many times. This chain joins TRBV21-1 and TRBJ1-1; the tabulated D call, TRBD1, remains unverified against the DNA. TRBV21-1 is described as a pseudogene. The length of the CDR3 is 17 residues. CDR3 nucleotide sequence: TGTGCCAGCAGCCCCCGGGACAGGGGGCGTAAAGACACTGAAGCTTTCTTT. Translated: CASSPRDRGRKDTEAFF.

There are many counts of this clonotype. V gene TRBV25-1 combines with J gene TRBJ2-3; weak D call: TRBD2 (5 bases). Germline CDR1 reads MGHDK; CDR2 reads SYGVNS. The germline V and J ends were trimmed by 8 bases and 3 bases, with 12 bases remaining between them. CDR3 length: 13 residues. CDR3 coding DNA: TGTGCCAGCGGGAGTATGGATACAGATACGCAGTATTTT. Its translation: CASGSMDTDTQYF.

The V call is TRBV3-1, the J call TRBJ2-7; 10 nucleotides line up with TRBD2. This CDR3 has 15 amino acids. V dropped 4 bases and J dropped 3; count of bases not matched to a gene: 6. The V gene's germline CDR1 is LGHDT and CDR2 YNNKEL (reference sequence). CDR3 DNA sequence: TGTGCCAGCAGCCGGACCAGCGGGGGGGTCTACGAGCAGTACTTC. This codes for CASSRTSGGVYEQYF.

The chain links TRBV20-1 to TRBJ1-1; possible D gene TRBD1, 6 bases. The CDR3 spans 14 residues. V lost 3 bases and J lost 6, with 17 bases in between. Germline V CDR1 and CDR2: DFQATT, SNEGSKA (reference sequence). The CDR3 coding sequence is TGCAGTGCTAGGCCCGATAGACAGGTACCTGAAGCTTTCTTT. The encoded protein is CSARPDRQVPEAFF.

At least ten counts were recorded for this clonotype. The rearrangement uses TRBV24-1 and TRBJ2-3; the D is unclear. The length of the CDR3 is 16 residues. The germline V gene has CDR1 KGHDR and CDR2 SFDVKD. The germline V and J ends were trimmed by 0 bases and 2 bases, with 11 bases remaining between them. The CDR3 loop reads CATSDLREQPTDTQYF. CDR3 sequence (DNA): TGTGCCACCAGTGATTTGCGTGAACAACCCACAGATACGCAGTATTTT.

This clonotype turned up a few times. The chain uses TRBV7-3 and TRBJ2-2; 13 bases agree with TRBD2. V gave up 4 bases and J gave up 5 bases; unmatched junction bases: 7. There are 17 residues in the CDR3. CDR1 and CDR2 (germline): SGHTA, FQGTGA. The CDR3, as DNA: TGTGCCAGCAGCTCCGGACTAGCGGGAGTGGGAACCGGGGAGCTGTTTTTT. This gives the protein CASSSGLAGVGTGELFF.

The table lists this clonotype with a few counts. This rearrangement joins TRBV10-3 to TRBJ2-7; D may be TRBD1 (6 bases). V was shortened by 4 bases and J by 4 bases, with 17 bases between the two germline ends. Germline V gives CDR1 ENHRY, CDR2 SYGVKD. This CDR3 spans 15 amino acids. The CDR3 here is CAISVGAAIEYEQYF. The CDR3 nucleotides read TGTGCCATCAGTGTGGGGGCCGCGATAGAGTACGAGCAGTACTTC.

V gene TRBV7-9 combines with J gene TRBJ2-2; D is uncertain. The ends were cut back, 2 bases at V and 1 base at J, with 11 bases in the middle. Germline assignment: CDR1 SEHNR and CDR2 FQNEAQ (reference sequence). The CDR3 runs 16 residues. CDR3 protein: CASSLRDTGNTGELFF. The CDR3 DNA is TGTGCCAGCAGCTTACGAGACACGGGGAACACCGGGGAGCTGTTTTTT. Based on the CDR3 plus reference TRBV7-9 and TRBJ2-2, the full variable domain is DTGVSQNPRHKITKRGQNVTFRCDPISEHNRLYWYRQTLGQGPEFLTYFQNEAQLEKSRLLSDRFSAERPKGSFSTLEIQRTEQGDSAMYLCASSLRDTGNTGELFFGEGSRLTVL.